The T cell receptor (beta chain) under discussion was sequenced for a study of shared clonotypes between healthy human individuals. The repertoire was sequenced with immunoSEQ multiplex PCR; TCRdb's copy has only in-frame clones and lacks some. The repertoire has 500,000 to 700,000 clones, approximately 96% of them found once; the top ten carry 0.11%. Positive CCR7 selection of CD45RO-negative cells yielded the naive CD8 cells, and terminally differentiated effector memory CD45RA+ cells were excluded. The V and J ends lost 1 base and 0 bases respectively, with 5 bases between them. Germline V lookup: CDR1 SGHDT, CDR2 YYEEEE. The CDR3 consists of 14 residues. This clone was found once.

This clonotype was obtained from a young woman in good health. What was sequenced was naive CD8+ T cells sorted from blood. The chain is built from TRBV5-6 and TRBJ1-5, with D unresolved. The CDR3 DNA reads TGTGCCAGCAGCTTGTCTGTTAGCAATCAGCCCCAGCATTTT. Protein product: CASSLSVSNQPQHF.